The rows below give T cell receptor beta chains drawn from one sample of a study of OX40 agonist ivuxolimab in advanced cancers. Clones were sequenced by immunoSEQ multiplex PCR, and TCRdb holds only the in-frame ones, with some missing. The sample consists of tens of thousands of clones, about four fifths of them appearing once. The sequenced sample was CD4+ or CD8+ T cells sorted from blood, obtained in a trial of the OX40 agonist ivuxolimab. The source is an adult with an advanced solid tumor such as melanoma, head and neck, liver or kidney cancer. Both conserved end residues are part of each CDR3. The D gene is left open where the match is weak. A row's size may be missing; if present it is once, few, many or a size class.

NA TRBJ1-2 TRBV2 TRBD1 CASSEPGQLYGYTF TGTGCCAGCAGTGAGCCGGGACAGCTCTATGGCTACACCTTC
NA TRBJ2-7 TRBV11-3 NA CASSLGGHSYEQYF TGTGCCAGCAGCTTGGGCGGTCACTCCTACGAGCAGTACTTC
NA TRBJ1-2 TRBV9 TRBD1 CASSENRQGVADYGYTF TGTGCCAGCAGCGAAAATCGACAGGGGGTGGCGGACTATGGCTACACCTTC
many TRBJ2-5 TRBV7-9 NA CASSLDFSTETQYF TGTGCCAGCAGCTTAGATTTCAGCACGGAGACCCAGTACTTC
NA TRBJ1-2 TRBV7-9 TRBD1 CASSLEGAPPYGYTF TGTGCCAGCAGCTTGGAGGGGGCCCCCCCCTATGGCTACACCTTC
NA TRBJ2-2 TRBV27 NA CASSLDIAGAWTGELFF TGTGCCAGCAGTTTAGATATTGCGGGGGCATGGACCGGGGAGCTGTTTTTT
NA TRBJ1-6 TRBV4-3 TRBD1 CASSQGTGEVNSPLHF TGCGCCAGCAGCCAGGGGACAGGGGAGGTGAATTCACCCCTCCACTTT
NA TRBJ1-5 TRBV6-1 NA CASSEGGNQPQHF TGTGCCAGCAGTGAGGGAGGCAATCAGCCCCAGCATTTT
NA TRBJ2-5 TRBV2 NA CASRGPGQETQYF TGTGCCAGCCGAGGACCAGGCCAAGAGACCCAGTACTTC
NA TRBJ1-4 TRBV11-2 NA CASTNFQQKLFF TGTGCCAGCACTAATTTCCAGCAAAAACTGTTTTTT
NA TRBJ2-4 TRBV28 TRBD1 CASSLPTGVKGNIQYF TGTGCCAGCAGTTTACCTACAGGGGTCAAAGGAAACATTCAGTACTTC
NA TRBJ2-7 TRBV6-6 NA CASSYSPGSEQYF TGTGCCAGCAGTTACTCTCCGGGGTCCGAGCAGTACTTC
NA TRBJ2-1 TRBV5-1 NA CASSLVGGPYNEQFF TGCGCCAGCAGCTTGGTGGGGGGTCCTTACAATGAGCAGTTCTTC
medium-sized TRBJ2-3 TRBV19 TRBD2 CASSISGSFEATQYF TGTGCCAGTAGTATTAGCGGGAGTTTCGAAGCTACGCAGTATTTT
NA TRBJ2-7 TRBV6-5 TRBD1 CASSYPRTGGAYEQYF TGTGCCAGCAGTTACCCTAGGACAGGGGGAGCCTACGAGCAGTACTTC
medium-sized TRBJ2-7 TRBV2 NA CASTVSDSYEQYF TGTGCCAGCACAGTCAGTGACTCATACGAGCAGTACTTC
NA TRBJ2-7 TRBV29-1 TRBD2 CSVEGLAGGYEQYF TGCAGCGTTGAGGGGCTAGCGGGAGGCTACGAGCAGTACTTC
NA TRBJ1-2 TRBV10-2 NA CASSESILGRGANYGYTF TGCGCCAGCAGTGAGTCGATATTGGGCAGGGGTGCTAACTATGGCTACACCTTC
NA TRBJ2-3 TRBV5-1 TRBD2 CASSLGAGVTDTQYF TGCGCCAGCAGCTTGGGAGCGGGAGTGACAGATACGCAGTATTTT
NA TRBJ2-1 TRBV6-4 NA CASSLLRGSEQFF TGTGCCAGCAGCCTCCTCAGGGGAAGTGAGCAGTTCTTC
few TRBJ1-5 TRBV4-1 NA CASSQEWGYQPQHF TGCGCCAGCAGCCAAGAATGGGGGTACCAGCCCCAGCATTTT
NA TRBJ2-2 TRBV4-1 NA CASSQGRLEPTGELFF TGCGCCAGCAGCCAAGGCCGTCTCGAGCCCACCGGGGAGCTGTTTTTT
NA TRBJ1-4 TRBV9 NA CASSGEGDINEKLFF TGTGCCAGCAGCGGTGAGGGGGACATTAATGAAAAACTGTTTTTT
NA TRBJ2-5 TRBV7-8 TRBD1 CASSLWDRDQETQYF TGTGCCAGCAGCTTATGGGACAGGGACCAAGAGACCCAGTACTTC
NA TRBJ2-3 TRBV13 NA CASSLIRGNRQAKYTQYF TGTGCCAGCAGCTTAATTCGGGGAAATCGACAGGCTAAATATACGCAGTATTTT
NA TRBJ2-3 TRBV28 TRBD2 CASSSPNPGLAGGYSDTQYF TGTGCCAGCAGTAGCCCAAATCCGGGACTAGCGGGAGGATACTCAGATACGCAGTATTTT
NA TRBJ2-7 TRBV5-5 TRBD2 CASSSDPTSGSNLYEQYF TGTGCCAGCAGCTCCGACCCCACTAGCGGGAGTAATCTCTACGAGCAGTACTTC
NA TRBJ2-2 TRBV4-3 TRBD2 CASSQDGAGVTGELFF TGCGCCAGCAGCCAAGACGGAGCGGGAGTCACCGGGGAGCTGTTTTTT
few TRBJ2-1 TRBV4-1 TRBD2 CASSLKTSGLYNEQFF TGCGCCAGCAGCCTCAAGACTAGCGGATTATACAATGAGCAGTTCTTC
once TRBJ2-7 TRBV4-1 TRBD2 CASSQVEWEGEQYF TGCGCCAGCAGCCAAGTCGAGTGGGAGGGCGAGCAGTACTTC
NA TRBJ2-3 TRBV29-1 TRBD1 CSLSGGRAGDTQYF TGCAGCCTTTCAGGGGGTAGGGCGGGAGATACGCAGTATTTT
NA TRBJ1-1 TRBV7-9 NA CASSGLRGAGNTEAFF TGTGCCAGCAGCGGGTTAAGGGGGGCGGGGAACACTGAAGCTTTCTTT
few TRBJ1-1 TRBV28 NA CATNLSPNTEAFF TGTGCCACCAACCTTTCCCCGAACACTGAAGCTTTCTTT
NA TRBJ1-5 TRBV19 NA CASSIGGDGQPQHF TGTGCCAGTAGTATTGGGGGAGATGGTCAGCCCCAGCATTTT
once TRBJ2-7 TRBV6-5 TRBD1 CASSHSGTGVYEQYF TGTGCCAGCAGTCATTCCGGGACAGGGGTTTACGAGCAGTACTTC
NA TRBJ1-4 TRBV4-1 NA CASSRPEGATNEKLFF TGCGCCAGCAGCCGACCGGAGGGGGCAACTAATGAAAAACTGTTTTTT
NA TRBJ1-4 TRBV7-9 TRBD1 CASSLGTAEKLFF TGTGCCAGCAGCCTTGGGACAGCCGAAAAACTGTTTTTT
NA TRBJ2-7 TRBV29-1 NA CSVEDPDSTYEQYF TGCAGCGTTGAAGATCCAGACAGTACCTACGAGCAGTACTTC
few TRBJ1-1 TRBV6-1 NA CASSEGEGVLTEAFF TGTGCCAGCAGTGAAGGAGAAGGGGTATTGACTGAAGCTTTCTTT
NA TRBJ1-5 TRBV4-3 TRBD1 CASGTEISNQPQHF TGCGCCAGCGGGACAGAGATTAGCAATCAGCCCCAGCATTTT